This T cell receptor (beta chain) was recorded in a study of cytomegalovirus exposure and HLA in healthy donors. Overall study context: From 190 million or so T cells, an earlier analysis saw 90 million to 130 million unique TCR beta sequences.

PCR involved 60 Vbeta and 13 Jbeta primers. The repertoire was sequenced with immunoSEQ multiplex PCR; TCRdb's copy has only in-frame clones and lacks some. The sample includes about 160,000 clones, 80% to 85% of them seen just once. The J segment lost 6 bases and the V segment lost 2 bases, leaving 3 bases of the junction unmatched. The CDR3 extends over 15 amino acids. Germline V gene sequence: CDR1 SEHNR, CDR2 FQNEAQ (reference sequence). This clone was seen only a few times. The antigen remains undetermined. Study conclusions and caveats: The study flagged roughly 160 TCR beta chains as cytomegalovirus-associated. HLA restriction was apparent for most CMV-associated TCR beta chains in a later analysis. The authors later linked a missense DCLRE1C variant to TCR beta V- and J-gene trimming.

This clonotype originated in a girl aged 2 to 9 in good health and CMV-seropositive. The chain is built from TRBV7-9 and TRBJ1-4; 10 bases map to TRBD1. Material for sequencing was PBMCs. In DNA, the CDR3 is TGTGCCAGCAGCTTACCGGACAGGGGGTATGAAAAACTGTTTTTT. It codes for CASSLPDRGYEKLFF.